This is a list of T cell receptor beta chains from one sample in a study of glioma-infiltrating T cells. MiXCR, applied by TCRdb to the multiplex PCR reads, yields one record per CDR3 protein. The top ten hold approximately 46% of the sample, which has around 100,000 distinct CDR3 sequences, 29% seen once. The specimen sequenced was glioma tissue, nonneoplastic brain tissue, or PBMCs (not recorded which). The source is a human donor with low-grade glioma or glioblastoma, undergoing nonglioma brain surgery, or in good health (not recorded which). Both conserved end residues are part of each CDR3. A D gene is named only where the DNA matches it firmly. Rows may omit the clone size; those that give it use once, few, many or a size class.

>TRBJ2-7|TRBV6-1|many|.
TGTGCCAGCAGACGGGATAACGCAGACGAGCAGTACTTC
CASRRDNADEQYF
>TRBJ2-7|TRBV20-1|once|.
TGCAGTGCTAGGGTCTTCGAAAGGAACAAGCAGTACTTC
CSARVFERNKQYF
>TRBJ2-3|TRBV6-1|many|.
TGTGCCAGCAGGGACGGGGGCCTGAGCACAGATACGCAGTATTTT
CASRDGGLSTDTQYF
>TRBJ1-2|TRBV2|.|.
TGTGCCAGCGGTTCCGCAGGGAACTATGGCTACACCTTC
CASGSAGNYGYTF
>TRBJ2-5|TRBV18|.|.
TGTGCCAGCTCACCATCGCCCGATCCAAGTATCGAGACCCAGTACTTC
CASSPSPDPSIETQYF
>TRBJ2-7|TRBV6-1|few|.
TGTGCCAGCAATCTCCAAGGAGCCCCCGAGCAGTACTTC
CASNLQGAPEQYF
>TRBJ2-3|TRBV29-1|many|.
TGCAGCGTTGATCAGGGCACAGATACGCAGTATTTT
CSVDQGTDTQYF
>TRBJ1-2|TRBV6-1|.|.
TGTGCCAGCAGTACTCGGGAAAGACCCCTCTATGGCTACACCTTC
CASSTRERPLYGYTF
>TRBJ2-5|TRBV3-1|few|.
TGTGCCAGCACCACAGGGTCCCAAGAGACCCAGTACTTC
CASTTGSQETQYF
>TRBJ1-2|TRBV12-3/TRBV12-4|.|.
TGTGCCAGCAGTCCCATGGGGACCTACTATGGCTACACCTTC
CASSPMGTYYGYTF
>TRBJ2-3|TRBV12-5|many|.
TGTGCTAGTGGTTTGGGACAGCCGGCAGATACGCAGTATTTT
CASGLGQPADTQYF
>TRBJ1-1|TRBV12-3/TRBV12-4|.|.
TGTGCCAGCAGTTTCAAGGGGCACACTGAAGCTTTCTTT
CASSFKGHTEAFF
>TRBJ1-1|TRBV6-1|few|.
TGTGCCAGCAGTGAATGGACAGTTGAAGCTTTCTTT
CASSEWTVEAFF
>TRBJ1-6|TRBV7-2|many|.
TGTGCCAGCAAACCGCCGGGACCGTATAATTCACCCCTCCACTTT
CASKPPGPYNSPLHF
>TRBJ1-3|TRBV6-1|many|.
TGTGCCAGCAGGGAACAGGTATCCGGAAACACCATATATTTT
CASREQVSGNTIYF
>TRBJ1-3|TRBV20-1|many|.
TGCAGTGCTAGAGATCCGAGGGGGTTCCCTGGAAACACCATATATTTT
CSARDPRGFPGNTIYF
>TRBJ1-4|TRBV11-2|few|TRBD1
TGTGCCAGCAGCCGGGACAGATTTAATGAAAAACTGTTTTTT
CASSRDRFNEKLFF
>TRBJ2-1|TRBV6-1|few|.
TGTGCCAGCAGCATTGGCAGTTTAACGCTGGATGAGCAGTTCTTC
CASSIGSLTLDEQFF
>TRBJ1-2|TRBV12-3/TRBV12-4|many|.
TGTGCCAGCAGTTACGACAGTAACTATGGCTACACCTTC
CASSYDSNYGYTF